One and the same sample provided the 30 T cell receptor beta chains below, sequenced in a study of blood T cell repertoires in COVID-19. Profiled with immunoSEQ multiplex PCR; TCRdb holds only in-frame clones, not every one. Here the sample spans roughly 130,000 clones, approximately 81% being singletons. Sequenced: peripheral blood. These receptors were collected from a woman aged 25 to 39 who had recovered from COVID-19.

The chain couples TRBV28 to TRBJ2-7, with D possibly TRBD2 on 6 matching bases. The length of the CDR3 is 13 residues. From germline, CDR1 is MDHEN and CDR2 SYDVKM. Deletions cut 7 bases from V and 3 bases from J, with 13 bases between. The CDR3 DNA reads TGTGCCAGCAAGGTACCGGGAGACTACGAGCAGTACTTC. This encodes CASKVPGDYEQYF. Looking up the rest from reference TRBV28 and TRBJ2-7 gives the full variable domain: DVKVTQSSRYLVKRTGEKVFLECVQDMDHENMFWYRQDPGLGLRLIYFSYDVKMKEKGDIPEGYSVSREKKERFSLILESASTNQTSMYLCASKVPGDYEQYFGPGTRLTVT.

The chain employs TRBV5-6 and TRBJ1-2; 11 nucleotides align to TRBD1. The CDR3 has 18 amino acids. Trimming removed 4 bases from V and 2 bases from J; junction bases left unmatched: 13. Per germline, CDR1 SGHDT and CDR2 YYEEEE. CDR3 nucleotides: TGTGCCAGCAGCGGATTCCGGGACAGGGGGTATGAAAACTATGGCTACACCTTC. Translating gives CASSGFRDRGYENYGYTF.

The J gene is TRBJ1-2, the V gene TRBV20-1; TRBD1 agrees at 7 bases. CDR1 is DFQATT, CDR2 SNEGSKA, per germline (reference sequence). CDR3 size: 14 residues. V lost 3 bases and J lost 6; bases outside the gene matches: 10. CDR3 in DNA: TGCAGTGCTAGTCCCGCAGGGGGATTGGATGGCTACACCTTC. It codes for CSASPAGGLDGYTF.

The rearrangement joins TRBV6-5 to TRBJ2-2; the D gene is possibly TRBD1 (6 bases). Trimming pared 11 bases from V and 0 bases from J, leaving 13 bases between. Germline V gene lookup returns CDR1 MNHEY and CDR2 SVGAGI. The CDR3 contains 14 residues. CDR3 sequence reads: CAGGRAANTGELFF. CDR3 DNA: TGTGCCGGGGGCAGGGCAGCGAACACCGGGGAGCTGTTTTTT.

The V and J genes are TRBV7-3 and TRBJ2-1; D might be TRBD1 (7 bases). The germline gives CDR1 SGHTA, CDR2 FQGTGA. V lost 4 bases and J lost 7, with 26 bases in between. The CDR3 length is 18 residues. This CDR3 reads CASSSKHLRQGGGNEQFF. CDR3 nucleotides: TGTGCCAGCAGCTCAAAACACTTAAGACAGGGAGGTGGTAATGAGCAGTTCTTC. Together with reference TRBV7-3 and TRBJ2-1, the CDR3 gives the full variable domain: GAGVSQTPSNKVTEKGKYVELRCDPISGHTALYWYRQSLGQGPEFLIYFQGTGAADDSGLPNDRFFAVRPEGSVSTLKIQRTERGDSAVYLCASSSKHLRQGGGNEQFFGPGTRLTVL.

The chain recombines TRBV6-5 with TRBJ2-2; maybe TRBD2 (5 bases). The CDR3 totals 16 residues. Germline V gives CDR1 MNHEY, CDR2 SVGAGI. Trimming shortened V by 0 bases and J by 5 bases, and 13 bases separated the two germline ends. As DNA, the CDR3 is TGTGCCAGCAGTTACTCGAGTGGAGGTCGAACCGGGGAGCTGTTTTTT. Residues: CASSYSSGGRTGELFF.

The chain couples TRBV4-1 to TRBJ2-5; 7 bases are shared with TRBD2. From germline, CDR1 is MGHRA and CDR2 YSYEKL. This CDR3 is built from 14 residues. J was trimmed by 5 bases and V by 1 base; bases with no gene match: 4. The CDR3 sequence is CASSQVDGGETQYF. CDR3 in DNA: TGCGCCAGCAGCCAAGTCGACGGGGGGGAGACCCAGTACTTC.

This sequence joins TRBV4-1 and TRBJ1-4, with D possibly being TRBD1 (5 bases). Germline V gene sequence: CDR1 MGHRA, CDR2 YSYEKL. Trimming cost V 1 base and J 3 bases, with 15 bases left between them. This CDR3 is built from 17 residues. The CDR3 here is CASSQVDMGLANEKLFF. The CDR3 DNA sequence: TGCGCCAGCAGCCAAGTTGATATGGGGCTTGCTAATGAAAAACTGTTTTTT.

A single count supports this clone. The V and J genes are TRBV5-1 and TRBJ1-1; D is ambiguous. The CDR3 is 14 amino acids. The germline CDR1 and CDR2 sequences are SGHRS and YFSETQ. Trimming stripped 0 bases from V and 1 base from J, with 7 bases between. CDR3 region: CASSLGSENTEAFF. The CDR3 nucleotides are TGCGCCAGCAGCTTGGGCAGCGAGAACACTGAAGCTTTCTTT. Full variable domain (rest looked up from reference TRBV5-1 and TRBJ1-1): KAGVTQTPRYLIKTRGQQVTLSCSPISGHRSVSWYQQTPGQGLQFLFEYFSETQRNKGNFPGRFSGRQFSNSRSEMNVSTLELGDSALYLCASSLGSENTEAFFGQGTRLTVV.

The chain recombines TRBV7-9 with TRBJ1-4; maybe TRBD1 (5 bases). Germline values: CDR1 SEHNR, CDR2 FQNEAQ (reference sequence). Trimming took off 5 bases at V and 7 bases at J, with 17 bases between the two ends. CDR3 length equals 15 residues. Written as DNA, the CDR3 is TGTGCCAGCAGCCCGGCCTTGGCCGGGGGTGAAAAACTGTTTTTT. Translation gives CASSPALAGGEKLFF.

The chain joins TRBV15 to TRBJ2-5, with 7 nucleotides matching TRBD1. CDR1 is LNHNV, CDR2 YYDKDF, per germline (reference sequence). The CDR3 extends over 15 amino acids. With V trimmed by 0 bases and J by 2 bases, 3 bases remained unmatched. The CDR3 sequence is CATSREGTDQETQYF. The CDR3 DNA reads as TGTGCCACCAGCAGAGAGGGGACAGATCAAGAGACCCAGTACTTC.

V usage is TRBV27 and J usage is TRBJ1-3; TRBD1 aligns across 7 bases. The ends lost 5 bases at V and 5 bases at J; junction bases unmatched: 24. Germline V CDR1 and CDR2: MNHEY, SMNVEV (reference sequence). This CDR3 comprises 20 residues. In DNA form, the CDR3 reads TGTGCCAGCAGTGTACTGACAGGGCCCCCTTTCTCTCTCTCCAGAAACACCATATATTTT. This codes for CASSVLTGPPFSLSRNTIYF.

The chain has TRBV2 and TRBJ1-1, with D perhaps matching TRBD1 (6 bases). Germline CDR1 reads SNHLY; CDR2 reads FYNNEI. Trimming removed 6 bases at V and 0 bases at J, with 11 bases between. The CDR3 runs to 14 residues. The CDR3 DNA sequence: TGTGCCAGCAGGCCGGACAGAGTGAACACTGAAGCTTTCTTT. It encodes CASRPDRVNTEAFF.

The CDR3 loop reads CASSGERTGLMNTEAFF. CDR3 coding DNA: TGCGCCAGCAGCGGTGAACGGACAGGGCTTATGAACACTGAAGCTTTCTTT. The chain combines TRBV5-1 with TRBJ1-1; 8 bases map to TRBD1. Germline CDR1 SGHRS, CDR2 YFSETQ. After removal of 4 bases from V and 0 bases from J, the junction contained 11 bases not matched to a gene. The CDR3 extends over 17 amino acids. Together with reference TRBV5-1 and TRBJ1-1, the CDR3 gives the full variable domain: KAGVTQTPRYLIKTRGQQVTLSCSPISGHRSVSWYQQTPGQGLQFLFEYFSETQRNKGNFPGRFSGRQFSNSRSEMNVSTLELGDSALYLCASSGERTGLMNTEAFFGQGTRLTVV.

The rearrangement uses TRBV19 and TRBJ2-7; D might be TRBD1 (6 bases). The CDR3 loop spans 16 amino acids. Germline V CDR1 and CDR2: LNHDA, SQIVND (reference sequence). V was pared by 6 bases and J by 5 bases, with 23 bases between. As DNA, the CDR3 is TGTGCCAGTAGCCCCCGGAGGCGGCAGGGGATCCACGAGCAGTACTTC. The encoded protein is CASSPRRRQGIHEQYF.

The rearrangement links TRBV19 to TRBJ1-5; the D gene is possibly TRBD1 (6 bases). Between the trimmed V and J ends, which lost 6 bases and 2 bases, there was a span of 17 bases. The CDR3 totals 16 residues. Germline CDR1 and CDR2: LNHDA and SQIVND (reference sequence). CDR3 in DNA: TGTGCCAGTAGCAGAGAAGGGGGACCCGGCAATCAGCCCCAGCATTTT. Its protein is CASSREGGPGNQPQHF.

This CDR3 is CASRMTGGDQPQHF. CDR3 DNA: TGTGCCAGCAGGATGACAGGGGGCGATCAGCCCCAGCATTTT. This sequence joins TRBV28 and TRBJ1-5; 10 nucleotides line up with TRBD1. This CDR3 has 14 amino acids. Germline assignment: CDR1 MDHEN and CDR2 SYDVKM. The V and J ends lost 6 bases and 5 bases, in that order; junction bases with no gene match: 4.

This rearrangement joins TRBV9 to TRBJ2-3; the D is unclear. The germline V gene encodes CDR1 SGDLS and CDR2 YYNGEE. The V end was cut by 4 bases, the J end by 5 bases, with 11 bases between. CDR3 length: 13 residues. The CDR3 is CASSRSVRDTQYF. CDR3 DNA sequence: TGTGCCAGCAGCAGAAGCGTGAGAGATACGCAGTATTTT.

This chain links TRBV3-1 (or the pseudogene TRBV3-2) with TRBJ2-5; D remains ambiguous. CDR1 is LGHDT, CDR2 YNNKEL, per germline (reference sequence). CDR3 length: 14 residues. With 4 bases removed from V and 1 base from J, the gap between germline ends came to 10 bases. The CDR3 is CASSRYSIQETQYF. The CDR3 nucleotides read TGTGCCAGCAGCCGTTACAGCATCCAAGAGACCCAGTACTTC.

The chain links TRBV11-2 to TRBJ2-1; 14 bases align to TRBD2. Germline lookup yields CDR1 SGHAT and CDR2 FQNNGV. The CDR3 length is 16 residues. J gave up 5 bases and V 4 bases, and 4 bases lay outside the gene matches. This CDR3 reads CASSYRLAGGNNEQFF. The CDR3 coding sequence is TGTGCCAGCAGCTATCGACTAGCGGGAGGGAACAATGAGCAGTTCTTC.

A note on this clone: Other DNA variants within this sample encode the same CDR3. This rearrangement joins TRBV29-1 to TRBJ2-7, with TRBD1 matching 8 bases. In germline, CDR1 is SQVTM, CDR2 ANQGSEA. With V trimmed by 4 bases and J by 4 bases, 6 bases remained unmatched. The CDR3 runs to 13 residues. The CDR3 loop is CSVAGGSSYEQYF. In DNA form, the CDR3 reads TGCAGCGTTGCAGGGGGCTCATCGTACGAGCAGTACTTC.

This chain uses TRBV2 with TRBJ2-7, with 7 bases aligning to TRBD2. J lost 3 bases, V lost 5 bases, and 13 bases had no gene match. The CDR3 runs 16 residues. Germline CDR1 reads SNHLY; CDR2 reads FYNNEI. CDR3 region: CASSPGNDGLGYEQYF. CDR3 bases: TGTGCCAGCAGTCCAGGTAACGACGGACTAGGCTACGAGCAGTACTTC.

The chain employs TRBV3-1 (or the pseudogene TRBV3-2) and TRBJ2-1; TRBD1 agrees at 7 bases. Germline V gene lookup returns CDR1 LGHDT and CDR2 YNNKEL (reference sequence). This CDR3 is 15 amino acids long. J gave up 5 bases and V 6 bases, and 10 bases lay outside the gene matches. CDR3 nucleotide sequence: TGTGCCAGCAGTCGAGGGACAGCTATGAACAATGAGCAGTTCTTC. It yields the protein CASSRGTAMNNEQFF.

CDR3 DNA sequence: TGTGCCAGTGGAAAGGGGCACGGCGATGAGCAGTTCTTC. It specifies CASGKGHGDEQFF. This chain links TRBV19 with TRBJ2-1; possibly TRBD1 for D (5 bases). This CDR3 has 13 amino acids. Trimming cost V 8 bases and J 8 bases, with 16 bases left between them. Germline CDR1 LNHDA, CDR2 SQIVND (reference sequence).

In this sample, this clone turned up once. The V gene is TRBV2, the J gene TRBJ2-3, with a possible D match to TRBD1 (6 bases). The CDR3 loop spans 15 amino acids. CDR1 and CDR2 (germline): SNHLY, FYNNEI. Trimming pared 8 bases from V and 2 bases from J, leaving 17 bases between. The CDR3 here is CASERGSGNTDTQYF. The CDR3 DNA reads TGTGCCAGCGAGAGGGGGTCAGGGAACACAGATACGCAGTATTTT.

The V and J genes are TRBV7-2 and TRBJ1-5; D unresolved. CDR1 SGHTA and CDR2 FQGNSA come from the germline V gene. The V gene lost 8 bases and the J gene lost 4 bases, with 12 bases spanning the gap. The length of the CDR3 is 13 residues. CDR3 DNA: TGTGCCAGCCGGAGGGAGGGAAATCAGCCCCAGCATTTT. It is translated as CASRREGNQPQHF. Filled out from reference TRBV7-2 and TRBJ1-5, the complete variable domain reads GAGVSQSPSNKVTEKGKDVELRCDPISGHTALYWYRQSLGQGLEFLIYFQGNSAPDKSGLPSDRFSAERTGGSVSTLTIQRTQQEDSAVYLCASRREGNQPQHFGDGTRLSIL.

The chain joins TRBV5-6 to TRBJ1-2; the D is unclear. Trimming removed 5 bases at V and 2 bases at J, with 10 bases between. The CDR3 extends over 13 amino acids. The germline V gene encodes CDR1 SGHDT and CDR2 YYEEEE. The CDR3 DNA follows: TGTGCCAGCAGTCCTTGGGCAAACTATGGCTACACCTTC. This sequence encodes CASSPWANYGYTF.

The chain employs TRBV9 and TRBJ2-1; TRBD1 might be the D (6 bases). The V and J ends lost 2 bases and 9 bases respectively, with 24 bases between them. CDR3 length equals 17 residues. Per germline, CDR1 SGDLS and CDR2 YYNGEE. CDR3 protein: CASSVQGGQGGRGEQFF. CDR3 coding DNA: TGTGCCAGCAGCGTTCAAGGGGGACAAGGGGGACGCGGTGAGCAGTTCTTC.

The chain combines TRBV18 with TRBJ2-3; possibly TRBD1 for D (5 bases). Germline CDR1 and CDR2: KGHSH and LQKENI. The CDR3 is 14 amino acids. The germline V and J ends were trimmed by 2 bases and 0 bases, with 6 bases remaining between them. In DNA, the CDR3 is TGTGCCAGCTCACCAACAGGTAGCACAGATACGCAGTATTTT. Amino acids: CASSPTGSTDTQYF.

CDR3 DNA: TGTGCCAGCAGCCATGGAAACAGTGGGTACGAGCAGTACTTC. Encoded protein: CASSHGNSGYEQYF. The chain combines TRBV3-1 (or the pseudogene TRBV3-2) with TRBJ2-7; no clear D. V lost 3 bases and J 4 bases, leaving 13 bases between the germline ends. CDR1 and CDR2 from the germline V gene are LGHDT and YNNKEL (reference sequence). The CDR3 is 14 amino acids.